This record looks at one T cell receptor (beta chain) sequence and its context. The data belong to a study of blood T cell repertoires in COVID-19. Across the study: Specimens from acute and convalescent COVID-19 originated in the United States, Italy and Spain.

V was pared by 6 bases and J by 7 bases, with 19 bases between. Germline V lookup: CDR1 MDHEN, CDR2 SYDVKM. This CDR3 contains 14 residues. This table comes from immunoSEQ multiplex PCR, and its TCRdb copy is limited to in-frame clones, with some not included. The sample lists tens of thousands of clones, approximately 90% seen once, with around 1.3% in the top ten. The genes are TRBV28 and TRBJ2-7; D is possibly TRBD2 (7 bases). The sample comprised peripheral blood. The source is a human donor in a cohort sampled during active COVID-19. CDR3 in amino acids: CASSLTRGADEQYF. Here the CDR3 DNA reads TGTGCCAGCAGCCTTACCCGGGGGGCGGATGAGCAGTACTTC. Looking up the rest from reference TRBV28 and TRBJ2-7 gives the full variable domain: DVKVTQSSRYLVKRTGEKVFLECVQDMDHENMFWYRQDPGLGLRLIYFSYDVKMKEKGDIPEGYSVSREKKERFSLILESASTNQTSMYLCASSLTRGADEQYFGPGTRLTVT.